The 27 T cell receptor beta chains below all came from one sample that was sequenced in a study of cytomegalovirus exposure and HLA in healthy donors. 60 Vbeta and 13 Jbeta primers were used in PCR. Clones were read by immunoSEQ multiplex PCR, and TCRdb kept only the in-frame ones, dropping some. The sample includes approximately 130,000 clones, over 65% of them seen just once. The sequenced sample was PBMCs. These receptors all come from a man aged 50 or older in good health and CMV-seronegative.

This chain links TRBV4-1 with TRBJ2-2, with a tentative D call TRBD2 (5 bases). The CDR3 loop spans 15 amino acids. V dropped 4 bases and J dropped 2 bases, with 11 bases sitting between them. Per the germline V gene, CDR1 is MGHRA and CDR2 is YSYEKL. CDR3 bases: TGCGCCAGCAGCCGTACTAGTCCAAACACCGGGGAGCTGTTTTTT. It encodes CASSRTSPNTGELFF.

This clone was picked up a small number of times. V usage is TRBV9 and J usage is TRBJ2-6; 9 bases are shared with TRBD1. The J segment lost 3 bases and the V segment lost 3 bases, leaving 7 bases of the junction unmatched. The CDR3 runs to 17 residues. CDR1 and CDR2 from the germline V gene are SGDLS and YYNGEE. The chain's CDR3 is CASSGRTGAGGANVLTF. The DNA for the CDR3 is TGTGCCAGCAGCGGAAGGACAGGGGCTGGTGGGGCCAACGTCCTGACTTTC.

This clone was seen just once. The chain couples TRBV6-1 to TRBJ1-4, with D maybe TRBD1 (5 bases). V lost 5 bases to trimming and J lost 7 bases, with 11 bases between them. This CDR3 contains 13 residues. Looked up from germline, CDR1 is MNHNS and CDR2 is SASEGT. The CDR3 here is CASSRQGGEKLFF. In DNA, the CDR3 is TGTGCCAGCAGTAGGCAGGGAGGTGAAAAACTGTTTTTT.

The chain combines TRBV11-2 with TRBJ2-6, with 8 bases that match TRBD2. Germline lookup yields CDR1 SGHAT and CDR2 FQNNGV. The V segment lost 5 bases and the J segment 5 bases; nucleotides outside the gene matches: 5. This CDR3 has 15 amino acids. CDR3 sequence (DNA): TGTGCCAGCAGCGTTCGGGGGGGAAGGGCCAACGTCCTGACTTTC. Its protein product is CASSVRGGRANVLTF.

This clone came up once. J is TRBJ2-7 and V is TRBV10-1, with D maybe TRBD2 (6 bases). Looked up from germline, CDR1 is WNHNN and CDR2 is SYGVQD (reference sequence). V lost 3 bases and J 4 bases, leaving 22 bases between the germline ends. The CDR3 has 17 amino acids. DNA for the CDR3: TGCGCCAGCAGTGAAGGCCCCCGGGGTAGCGGTCTTTACGAGCAGTACTTC. It specifies CASSEGPRGSGLYEQYF.

The CDR3 sequence is CASRTGTGGASGRSLYEQYF. CDR3 sequence (DNA): TGTGCCAGCAGAACCGGGACAGGCGGGGCTAGCGGGAGATCCCTCTACGAGCAGTACTTC. The V and J genes are TRBV28 and TRBJ2-7; 10 bases are shared with TRBD2. J was trimmed by 3 bases and V by 6 bases; bases with no gene match: 23. Germline V gene sequence: CDR1 MDHEN, CDR2 SYDVKM. There are 20 residues in the CDR3.

The gene calls are TRBV29-1 and TRBJ2-1; TRBD2 agrees at 7 bases. The CDR3 totals 15 residues. The V segment lost 5 bases and the J segment 8 bases; nucleotides outside the gene matches: 15. From germline, CDR1 is SQVTM and CDR2 ANQGSEA. CDR3 coding DNA: TGCAGCGTTTCCAGTTTAGGCGGGAGAGGTGATGAGCAGTTCTTC. Its protein product is CSVSSLGGRGDEQFF.

The count of this clone is one. The rearrangement joins TRBV29-1 to TRBJ2-1; a weak D match, TRBD1 (5 bases). Germline V gene lookup returns CDR1 SQVTM and CDR2 ANQGSEA. This CDR3 spans 14 amino acids. The germline V and J ends were trimmed by 5 bases and 6 bases, with 17 bases remaining between them. This chain's CDR3 is CSVSQGSAGNEQFF. The CDR3 bases are TGCAGCGTTTCGCAGGGATCGGCAGGCAATGAGCAGTTCTTC.

V gene TRBV9 combines with J gene TRBJ2-5, with D possibly being TRBD2 (5 bases). CDR3 size: 14 residues. Germline CDR1 SGDLS, CDR2 YYNGEE. V was cut by 1 base and J by 11 bases, with 18 bases left in between. The CDR3 sequence: CASSVSYGLAEQYF. The CDR3 bases are TGTGCCAGCAGCGTATCCTATGGACTCGCGGAGCAGTACTTC.

The chain employs TRBV7-2 and TRBJ2-1; 9 nucleotides line up with TRBD2. The CDR3 is 15 amino acids. The V and J ends lost 2 bases and 7 bases, in that order; junction bases with no gene match: 6. The germline gives CDR1 SGHTA, CDR2 FQGNSA. The CDR3 DNA is TGTGCCAGCAGCTTAATGGCGGGAGGGGCGAATGAGCAGTTCTTC. It encodes CASSLMAGGANEQFF. The whole variable domain, remainder taken from reference TRBV7-2 and TRBJ2-1, is GAGVSQSPSNKVTEKGKDVELRCDPISGHTALYWYRQSLGQGLEFLIYFQGNSAPDKSGLPSDRFSAERTGGSVSTLTIQRTQQEDSAVYLCASSLMAGGANEQFFGPGTRLTVL.

Only one count was recorded for this clone. The chain carries TRBV5-8 and TRBJ1-5, with a weak D call TRBD1 (5 bases). Germline assignment: CDR1 SGHTS and CDR2 YDEGEE. Between the trimmed V and J ends, which lost 5 bases and 4 bases, there was a span of 16 bases. The CDR3 covers 15 residues. Here the CDR3 reads CASRPQVGVNQPQHF. The CDR3 DNA sequence: TGTGCCAGCAGGCCCCAAGTAGGGGTAAATCAGCCCCAGCATTTT.

This chain connects TRBV4-1 to TRBJ2-2; D call uncertain. Germline V gene sequence: CDR1 MGHRA, CDR2 YSYEKL. This CDR3 comprises 15 residues. Trimming pared 10 bases from V and 5 bases from J, leaving 20 bases between. The CDR3 DNA follows: TGCGCCACGCGCGTCCGTCTTGAAAATACCGGGGAGCTGTTTTTT. Translating it yields CATRVRLENTGELFF.

This chain uses TRBV7-2 with TRBJ1-2; tentative D call: TRBD1 (6 bases). The CDR3 runs to 13 residues. Germline values: CDR1 SGHTA, CDR2 FQGNSA. The V and J ends lost 5 bases and 10 bases respectively, with 17 bases between them. CDR3 DNA sequence: TGTGCCAGCAGCCCGGGGACGGGACAAATCTACACCTTC. Its protein is CASSPGTGQIYTF.

The rearrangement links TRBV19 to TRBJ1-2; D is uncertain. CDR1 LNHDA and CDR2 SQIVND come from the germline V gene (reference sequence). V dropped 5 bases and J dropped 2 bases, with 9 bases sitting between them. The CDR3 sequence is 13 residues long. CDR3 in amino acids: CASSVVGNYGYTF. CDR3 coding DNA: TGTGCCAGTAGTGTCGTGGGCAACTATGGCTACACCTTC. The full variable domain, its missing parts supplied by reference TRBV19 and TRBJ1-2, is DGGITQSPKYLFRKEGQNVTLSCEQNLNHDAMYWYRQDPGQGLRLIYYSQIVNDFQKGDIAEGYSVSREKKESFPLTVTSAQKNPTAFYLCASSVVGNYGYTFGSGTRLTVV.

The chain links TRBV28 to TRBJ2-1; D remains ambiguous. Germline V gene lookup returns CDR1 MDHEN and CDR2 SYDVKM. The CDR3 consists of 13 residues. Between the trimmed V and J ends, which lost 4 bases and 0 bases, there was a span of 4 bases. In nucleotides, the CDR3 is TGTGCCAGCAGTTCCAGCTCCTACAATGAGCAGTTCTTC. Residues: CASSSSSYNEQFF. Together with reference TRBV28 and TRBJ2-1, the CDR3 gives the full variable domain: DVKVTQSSRYLVKRTGEKVFLECVQDMDHENMFWYRQDPGLGLRLIYFSYDVKMKEKGDIPEGYSVSREKKERFSLILESASTNQTSMYLCASSSSSYNEQFFGPGTRLTVL.

The chain employs TRBV30 and TRBJ2-5; 9 nucleotides line up with TRBD2. Germline V gene data show CDR1 as GTSNPN and CDR2 as SVGIG (reference sequence). Trimming cost V 3 bases and J 1 base; bases outside gene matches: 15. The CDR3 sequence is 18 residues long. CDR3 sequence (DNA): TGTGCCTGGAGGGCGGGAGGGCCCAAGGTTGTTGTCCAAGAGACCCAGTACTTC. This sequence encodes CAWRAGGPKVVVQETQYF.

V gene TRBV10-1 combines with J gene TRBJ1-2; unclear D gene. The CDR3 sequence is 15 residues long. V lost 4 bases to trimming and J lost 4 bases, with 16 bases between them. In germline, CDR1 is WNHNN, CDR2 SYGVQD (reference sequence). The CDR3 DNA reads as TGCGCCAGCAGTGGGACTACCGGGCGTTTCTATGGCTACACCTTC. This translates into CASSGTTGRFYGYTF.

This clone was observed a few times. This chain joins TRBV6-1 and TRBJ2-6, with TRBD1 as a possible D gene (6 bases). The CDR3 spans 15 residues. Germline CDR1 reads MNHNS; CDR2 reads SASEGT. V lost 3 bases and J 0 bases, leaving 6 bases between the germline ends. In DNA, the CDR3 is TGTGCCAGCAGTGAGGACAGCTCTGGGGCCAACGTCCTGACTTTC. It encodes CASSEDSSGANVLTF.

The gene calls are TRBV10-1 and TRBJ1-1, with D possibly matching TRBD1 (6 bases). Trimming removed 3 bases from V and 1 base from J, with 9 bases in between. Germline CDR1 reads WNHNN; CDR2 reads SYGVQD (reference sequence). CDR3 length: 14 residues. The CDR3 sequence is CASSDGQKNTEAFF. CDR3 DNA: TGCGCCAGCAGTGATGGACAGAAGAACACTGAAGCTTTCTTT.

The rearrangement links TRBV11-3 to TRBJ2-1; 12 bases align to TRBD2. Germline V gene lookup returns CDR1 SGHNT and CDR2 YENEEA. The CDR3 sequence is 16 residues long. The V gene end was trimmed by 5 bases and the J gene end by 6 bases; junction bases not matched to a gene: 8. The CDR3 nucleotides are TGTGCCAGCAGCCCCAGGACTAGCGGGAAGTTCAATGAGCAGTTCTTC. Encoded protein: CASSPRTSGKFNEQFF.

The CDR3 loop reads CASSPQSGSRGKTQYF. DNA of the CDR3: TGTGCCAGCAGCCCACAGAGCGGGAGTAGAGGAAAGACCCAGTACTTC. V is TRBV7-2 and J is TRBJ2-5; 8 nucleotides align to TRBD2. The CDR3 has 16 amino acids. Looked up from germline, CDR1 is SGHTA and CDR2 is FQGNSA. Unmatched junction bases numbered 14, after V lost 5 bases and J lost 6 bases.

The CDR3 DNA reads TGTGCCAGCAGAACCCAGGGTTACGACGAGCAGTACTTC. Translated: CASRTQGYDEQYF. The V gene is TRBV28, the J gene TRBJ2-7; perhaps TRBD1 as D (5 bases). The CDR3 has 13 amino acids. The germline V gene encodes CDR1 MDHEN and CDR2 SYDVKM. With 6 bases removed from V and 5 bases from J, the gap between germline ends came to 14 bases.

The chain combines TRBV5-1 with TRBJ2-2; 7 nucleotides agree with TRBD2. The ends lost 8 bases at V and 5 bases at J; junction bases unmatched: 9. The V gene's germline CDR1 is SGHRS and CDR2 YFSETQ. CDR3 length: 14 amino acids. The CDR3 protein is CASCDAGETGELFF. CDR3 nucleotides: TGCGCCAGTTGTGACGCGGGAGAAACCGGGGAGCTGTTTTTT. The full variable domain, rest sourced from reference TRBV5-1 and TRBJ2-2, is KAGVTQTPRYLIKTRGQQVTLSCSPISGHRSVSWYQQTPGQGLQFLFEYFSETQRNKGNFPGRFSGRQFSNSRSEMNVSTLELGDSALYLCASCDAGETGELFFGEGSRLTVL.

V is TRBV5-5 and J is TRBJ2-3; TRBD1 matches at 9 bases. The CDR3 totals 16 residues. The germline V gene encodes CDR1 SGHKS and CDR2 YYEKEE (reference sequence). The J segment lost 3 bases and the V segment lost 6 bases, leaving 11 bases of the junction unmatched. CDR3 DNA: TGTGCCAGCACCTACGGGACAGGGTTCGGGACAGATACGCAGTATTTT. Its protein is CASTYGTGFGTDTQYF.

The chain carries TRBV11-2 and TRBJ1-1, with D tentatively TRBD1 (5 bases). This CDR3 has 14 amino acids. V was cut by 2 bases and J by 3 bases, with 10 bases left in between. CDR1 SGHAT and CDR2 FQNNGV come from the germline V gene. The CDR3 DNA reads as TGTGCCAGCAGCTTAATTGACAGCTACACTGAAGCTTTCTTT. It is translated as CASSLIDSYTEAFF.

The rearrangement joins TRBV7-2 to TRBJ2-4, with TRBD1 matching over 7 bases. CDR3 length: 15 amino acids. The ends lost 1 base at V and 9 bases at J; junction bases unmatched: 9. Per the germline V gene, CDR1 is SGHTA and CDR2 is FQGNSA. The CDR3 loop reads CASSLDLRQGGIQYF. DNA for the CDR3: TGTGCCAGCAGCTTAGACCTCAGACAGGGTGGCATTCAGTACTTC.

This sequence joins TRBV5-6 and TRBJ1-5; the match to TRBD1 covers 8 bases. The V segment lost 3 bases and the J segment 6 bases; nucleotides outside the gene matches: 8. Germline V lookup: CDR1 SGHDT, CDR2 YYEEEE. This CDR3 spans 15 amino acids. CDR3 sequence (DNA): TGTGCCAGCAGCTCGCTGAACAGGGGGGTTCAGCCCCAGCATTTT. This codes for CASSSLNRGVQPQHF.